The clone carrying this T cell receptor beta chain turned up a few times. Antigen specificity is unknown. The sample comes from a study of early T cells in non-severe SARS-CoV-2 infection. Study at large: Sequenced material consisted of bulk RNA (from unsorted whole blood), and chains were unpaired.

General observations from the study: Matching against VDJdb likely underestimated virus-specific expansions, favoring anti-spike CD8.

TCRdb passed the 5' RACE reads through MiXCR, listing each CDR3 protein once. The table records 90,000 to 130,000 distinct CDR3 sequences, roughly 12% of them present only once. Input material: whole blood. This TCR derives from an adult who was a healthcare worker with PCR-confirmed SARS-CoV-2 infection or an uninfected control (not recorded which).

The CDR3 DNA is TGTGCCAGCAGCCAAACAGGGGGAGCTTTCTTT. Protein: CASSQTGGAFF. This chain uses TRBV3-1 with TRBJ1-1; 8 bases are a match to TRBD1. Germline values: CDR1 LGHDT, CDR2 YNNKEL (reference sequence). Germline trimming cut 2 bases from V and 10 bases from J; bases unmatched to any gene: 0. This CDR3 spans 11 amino acids.